The table lists the clone carrying this T cell receptor beta chain with a few counts. Its target is not known. Trimming at V came to 2 bases and at J to 9 bases, leaving 6 bases not matched to a gene. CDR3 size: 13 residues. Per germline, CDR1 SGDLS and CDR2 YYNGEE. These data come from a study of CD8+ T cells in alopecia areata. Study summary: Tofacitinib was taken orally by treated patients, and the dose was 5 to 10 mg twice daily. General study results and limits: Affected scalp, especially in alopecia totalis/universalis, had a higher clonality than normal scalp did. Mice showed TCR sharing more clearly than patients did, possibly owing to HLA. Scalp sequencing captures resident alphabeta T cells of normal skin too.

Specimens obtained from alopecia areata patients comprised lesional scalp punch biopsies and peripheral blood. RNA extraction and reverse transcription yielded cDNA as sequencing template. Sequenced by immunoSEQ multiplex PCR; TCRdb stores in-frame clones only, minus some. The sample records over 9,000 clones, approximately 70% being singletons. The source is a human donor with alopecia areata. The specimen was skin. The chain employs TRBV9 and TRBJ2-3, with 7 bases lining up with TRBD2. CDR3 residues: CASSVSGGYTQYF. In nucleotides, the CDR3 is TGTGCCAGCAGCGTCTCCGGGGGGTACACGCAGTATTTT. Together with reference TRBV9 and TRBJ2-3, the CDR3 gives the full variable domain: DSGVTQTPKHLITATGQRVTLRCSPRSGDLSVYWYQQSLDQGLQFLIQYYNGEERAKGNILERFSAQQFPDLHSELNLSSLELGDSALYFCASSVSGGYTQYFGPGTRLTVL.